This is a list of T cell receptor beta chains from one sample in a study of blood T cells in healthy people across ages. Each CDR3 protein gets one entry after TCRdb re-called the 5' RACE reads with MiXCR. Of approximately 780,000 distinct CDR3 sequences in the sample, roughly 24% were seen once. This sample also appeared in a second study, on T cells of mothers and their children.

The sequencing input was blood. The origin of the receptors is a boy younger than 18 in good health. CDR3s include the opening cysteine and the closing phenylalanine or tryptophan. A D gene is named only where the DNA matches it firmly. Clone size, where shown, is once, few, many, or a class for clones that have expanded.

>TRBV28|TRBD1|TRBJ1-4|few
CASSTGTGVEKLFF
TGTGCCAGCAGTACCGGGACAGGGGTTGAAAAACTGTTTTTT
>TRBV20-1|TRBD1|TRBJ1-2|few
CSARSRTGDYGYTF
TGCAGTGCTAGATCACGGACAGGGGACTATGGCTACACCTTC
>TRBV13|TRBD1|TRBJ1-2|few
CASSLGPDRGIDGYTF
TGTGCCAGCAGCTTAGGCCCTGACAGGGGGATCGATGGCTACACCTTC
>TRBV13|.|TRBJ2-5|.
CASSRTKSETQYF
TGTGCCAGCAGCCGGACTAAATCCGAGACCCAGTACTTC
>TRBV12-3/TRBV12-4|.|TRBJ1-5|few
CASSSRWQPQHF
TGTGCCAGCAGTTCCCGTTGGCAGCCCCAGCATTTT
>TRBV12-3/TRBV12-4|.|TRBJ2-5|.
CASSRGSYRPTSNF
TGTGCCAGCAGTCGCGGGTCCTACAGACCCACTAGTAACTTC
>TRBV9|.|TRBJ1-3|.
CASSVEGDSGNTIYF
TGTGCCAGCAGCGTAGAAGGAGACTCTGGAAACACCATATATTTT
>TRBV13|TRBD1|TRBJ2-7|.
CASSCPGQGIYEQYF
TGTGCCAGCAGCTGCCCGGGACAGGGTATCTACGAGCAGTACTTC
>TRBV5-1|TRBD2|TRBJ2-1|.
CASSLTTSGEYNEQFF
TGCGCCAGCAGCCTTACGACTAGCGGGGAATACAATGAGCAGTTCTTC
>TRBV10-3|.|TRBJ1-3|few
CATLQGPSSGNTIYF
TGTGCCACCCTACAGGGACCAAGCTCTGGAAACACCATATATTTT
>TRBV20-1|.|TRBJ1-1|.
CSASPGRNTEAFF
TGCAGTGCTAGCCCCGGGAGGAACACTGAAGCTTTCTTT
>TRBV27|TRBD1|TRBJ2-7|.
CASSFGTGGFYEQYF
TGTGCCAGCAGTTTCGGGACAGGGGGTTTCTACGAGCAGTACTTC
>TRBV9|.|TRBJ2-5|.
CASSVVGGNQETQYF
TGTGCCAGCAGCGTAGTAGGGGGGAATCAAGAGACCCAGTACTTC
>TRBV28|.|TRBJ1-5|.
CASSTVGRADQPQHF
TGTGCCAGCAGTACGGTCGGAAGGGCGGATCAGCCCCAGCATTTT
>TRBV29-1|.|TRBJ1-5|once
CSVDEGLGQPQHF
TGCAGCGTTGATGAGGGGTTGGGCCAGCCCCAGCATTTT
>TRBV2|.|TRBJ1-4|.
CAAGRGVREKLFF
TGTGCCGCCGGGCGCGGGGTTAGGGAAAAACTGTTTTTT
>TRBV27|.|TRBJ1-5|.
CASSLGGARPQHF
TGTGCCAGCAGTTTAGGAGGGGCTCGGCCCCAGCATTTT
>TRBV30|.|TRBJ2-2|.
CAWSRDPNTGELFF
TGTGCCTGGTCCCGGGACCCGAACACCGGGGAGCTGTTTTTT
>TRBV2|.|TRBJ1-1|.
CASQGWDTEAFF
TGTGCCAGCCAGGGTTGGGACACTGAAGCTTTCTTT
>TRBV4-1|.|TRBJ2-2|few
CASSYTGGAAGELFF
TGCGCCAGCAGCTATACAGGTGGGGCGGCCGGGGAGCTGTTTTTT
>TRBV6-5|TRBD1|TRBJ1-2|.
CASTQTGSFEGYTF
TGTGCCAGCACCCAGACAGGGTCCTTCGAGGGCTACACCTTC
>TRBV4-1|.|TRBJ2-4|few
CASRELAKNIQYF
TGCGCCAGCAGGGAGTTAGCCAAAAACATTCAGTACTTC
>TRBV30|.|TRBJ1-4|few
CAWSGTEKLFF
TGTGCCTGGAGCGGAACGGAAAAACTGTTTTTT
>TRBV12-3/TRBV12-4|TRBD1|TRBJ2-5|.
CANSVRDRGPSVETQYF
TGTGCCAACAGTGTCCGGGACAGGGGGCCGTCGGTGGAGACCCAGTACTTC
>TRBV10-3|.|TRBJ2-5|.
CAISDGQRETQYF
TGTGCCATCAGTGACGGGCAGAGAGAGACCCAGTACTTC
>TRBV28|TRBD1|TRBJ1-2|.
CASSPDRGGYGYTF
TGTGCCAGCAGTCCAGACAGGGGAGGCTATGGCTACACCTTC
>TRBV12-3/TRBV12-4|.|TRBJ1-5|.
CASSSTGPNQPQHF
TGTGCCAGCAGTTCAACAGGGCCCAATCAGCCCCAGCATTTT
>TRBV7-3|.|TRBJ2-5|.
CASSPGSGLETQYF
TGTGCCAGCAGCCCGGGGTCAGGGCTAGAGACCCAGTACTTC
>TRBV3-1|.|TRBJ2-4|few
CASSQDWTSKNIQYF
TGTGCCAGCAGCCAAGATTGGACTTCCAAAAACATTCAGTACTTC
>TRBV10-1|.|TRBJ2-5|few
CASSEGTLYQETQYF
TGCGCCAGCAGTGAAGGAACACTATACCAAGAGACCCAGTACTTC
>TRBV18|.|TRBJ2-1|.
CASSPRQASSYNEQFF
TGTGCCAGCTCACCTAGACAGGCCAGCTCCTACAATGAGCAGTTCTTC